This T cell receptor (beta chain) was identified in a study of control samples from healthy donors and cancer patients. Profiled with immunoSEQ multiplex PCR; TCRdb holds only in-frame clones, not every one. The top ten hold around 2.4% of the sample, which has some 150,000 clones, 93% seen once. The specimen sequenced was blood. The clonotype originates from a man aged 45-60 years in good health.

DNA of the CDR3: TGTGCCAGCAGTTCGACTTCCGGGACTAGGTTAAACGAGCAGTACTTC. This encodes CASSSTSGTRLNEQYF. The rearrangement joins TRBV27 to TRBJ2-7, with 8 bases matching TRBD2. V lost 4 bases to trimming and J lost 5 bases; unmatched junction nucleotides: 13. The CDR3 length is 16 residues. Germline loops: CDR1 MNHEY, CDR2 SMNVEV (reference sequence).